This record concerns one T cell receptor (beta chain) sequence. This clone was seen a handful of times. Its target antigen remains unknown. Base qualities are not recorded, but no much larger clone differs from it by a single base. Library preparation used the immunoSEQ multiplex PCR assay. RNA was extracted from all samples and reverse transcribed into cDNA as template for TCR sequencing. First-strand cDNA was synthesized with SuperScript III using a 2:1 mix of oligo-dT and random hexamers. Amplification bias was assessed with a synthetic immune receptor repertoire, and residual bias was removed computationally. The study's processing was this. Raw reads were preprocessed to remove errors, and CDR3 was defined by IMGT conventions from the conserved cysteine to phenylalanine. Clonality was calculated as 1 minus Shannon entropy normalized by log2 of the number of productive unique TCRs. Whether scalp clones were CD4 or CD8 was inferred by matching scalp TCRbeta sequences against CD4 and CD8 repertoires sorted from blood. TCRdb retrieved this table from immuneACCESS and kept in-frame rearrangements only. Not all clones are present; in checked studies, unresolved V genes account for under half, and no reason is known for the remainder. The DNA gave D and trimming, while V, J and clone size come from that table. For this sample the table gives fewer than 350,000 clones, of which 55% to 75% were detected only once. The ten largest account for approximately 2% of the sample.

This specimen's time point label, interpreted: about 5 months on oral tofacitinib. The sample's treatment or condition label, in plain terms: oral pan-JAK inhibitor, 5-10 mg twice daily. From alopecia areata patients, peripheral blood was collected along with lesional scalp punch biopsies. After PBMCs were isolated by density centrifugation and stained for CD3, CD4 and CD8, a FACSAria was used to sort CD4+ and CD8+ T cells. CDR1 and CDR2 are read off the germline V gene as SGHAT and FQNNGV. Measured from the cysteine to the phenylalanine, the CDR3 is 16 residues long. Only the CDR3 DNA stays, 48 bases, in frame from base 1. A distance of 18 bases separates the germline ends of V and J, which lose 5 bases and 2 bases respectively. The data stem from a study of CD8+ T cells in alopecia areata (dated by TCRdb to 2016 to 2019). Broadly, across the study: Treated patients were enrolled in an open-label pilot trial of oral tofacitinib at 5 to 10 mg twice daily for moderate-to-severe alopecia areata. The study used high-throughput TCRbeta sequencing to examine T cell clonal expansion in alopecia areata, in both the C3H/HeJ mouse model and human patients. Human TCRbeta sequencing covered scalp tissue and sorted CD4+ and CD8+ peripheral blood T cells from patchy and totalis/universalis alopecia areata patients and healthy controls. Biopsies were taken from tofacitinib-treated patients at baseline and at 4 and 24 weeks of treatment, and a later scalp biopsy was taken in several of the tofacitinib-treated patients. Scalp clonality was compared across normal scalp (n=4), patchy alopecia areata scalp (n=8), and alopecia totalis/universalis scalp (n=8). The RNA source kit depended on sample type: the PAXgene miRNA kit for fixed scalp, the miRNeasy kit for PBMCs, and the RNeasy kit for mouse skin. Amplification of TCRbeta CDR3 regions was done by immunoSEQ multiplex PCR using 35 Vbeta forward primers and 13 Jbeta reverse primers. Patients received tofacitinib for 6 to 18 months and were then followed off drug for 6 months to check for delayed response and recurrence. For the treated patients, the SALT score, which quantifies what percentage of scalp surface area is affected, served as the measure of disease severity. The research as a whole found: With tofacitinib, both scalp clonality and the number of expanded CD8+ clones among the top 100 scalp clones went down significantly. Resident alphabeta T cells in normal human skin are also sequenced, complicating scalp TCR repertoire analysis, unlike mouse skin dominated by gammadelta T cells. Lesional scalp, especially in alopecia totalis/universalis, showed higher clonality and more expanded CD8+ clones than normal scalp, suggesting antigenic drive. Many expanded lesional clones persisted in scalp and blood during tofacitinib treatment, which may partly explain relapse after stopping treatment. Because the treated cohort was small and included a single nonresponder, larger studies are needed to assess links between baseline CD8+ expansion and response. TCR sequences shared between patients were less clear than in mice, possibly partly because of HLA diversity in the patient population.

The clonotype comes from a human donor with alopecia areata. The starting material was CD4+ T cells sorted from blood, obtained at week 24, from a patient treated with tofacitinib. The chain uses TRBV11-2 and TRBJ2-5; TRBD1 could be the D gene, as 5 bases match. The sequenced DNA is TGTGCCAGCAGCCCCCGTAGTGGGGCCGGGCAAGAGACCCAGTACTTC. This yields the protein CASSPRSGAGQETQYF.